A single sample gave rise to the 28 T cell receptor beta chains below, sequenced in a study of blood T cells in healthy people across ages (dated by TCRdb to 2013 to 2016). The library was prepared using 5' RACE. Instrument used: Illumina HiSeq 2500. A second 7 to 11 cycle PCR used a sample-barcoded 5' primer and a J-beta primer mix. TCRdb took the public reads, trimmed them with fastp at Q25, ran MiXCR for clone calling and kept in-frame beta chains. Rows with a matching CDR3 protein are joined into one entry that keeps the most common DNA and genes. The sample table records fewer than 1,000,000 distinct CDR3 sequences; more than 40% of these occur just once. Jointly, the top ten make up around 21% of the sample. Sequences were obtained from blood. The source of these receptors is a man aged 55 to 69 in good health.

The V call is TRBV4-3, the J call TRBJ2-2, with a possible D match to TRBD1 (6 bases). Germline CDR1 is LGHNA and CDR2 is YSLEER. This CDR3 spans 16 amino acids. Trimming pared 0 bases from V and 5 bases from J, leaving 13 bases between. The CDR3 loop reads CASSQDRGFPTGELFF. The CDR3 DNA is TGCGCCAGCAGCCAAGATAGGGGGTTCCCTACCGGGGAGCTGTTTTTT.

This clonotype appeared a few times. V usage is TRBV20-1 and J usage is TRBJ1-2, with 7 bases lining up with TRBD1. The V gene end was trimmed by 3 bases and the J gene end by 1 base; junction bases not matched to a gene: 11. Germline V gene lookup returns CDR1 DFQATT and CDR2 SNEGSKA (reference sequence). CDR3 size: 16 residues. CDR3 sequence: CSASQTNRGFNYGYTF. CDR3 sequence (DNA): TGCAGTGCTAGCCAAACGAACAGGGGCTTTAACTATGGCTACACCTTC.

This clonotype is a singleton in its sample. The rearrangement uses TRBV29-1 and TRBJ2-5; D possibly matches TRBD1 or TRBD2 (5 bases each). CDR1 and CDR2 (germline): SQVTM, ANQGSEA. This CDR3 spans 13 amino acids. V lost 4 bases, J lost 11 bases, and 20 bases lay in between. Here the CDR3 DNA reads TGCAGCGTTGCCCGGGGCCCAGGTGGCGATCAGTACTTC. Protein product: CSVARGPGGDQYF. Using reference TRBV29-1 and TRBJ2-5 for the parts outside the CDR3, the full variable domain is SAVISQKPSRDICQRGTSLTIQCQVDSQVTMMFWYRQQPGQSLTLIATANQGSEATYESGFVIDKFPISRPNLTFSTLTVSNMSPEDSSIYLCSVARGPGGDQYFGPGTRLLVL.

V and J are TRBV6-1 and TRBJ1-5; D uncertain. The CDR3 is 13 residues long. Trimming removed 7 bases from V and 4 bases from J, with 11 bases in between. Germline CDR1 MNHNS, CDR2 SASEGT. The CDR3 DNA sequence: TGTGCCAGCAAAGTTGGGCCAAATCAGCCCCAGCATTTT. Translation gives CASKVGPNQPQHF.

The chain employs TRBV27 and TRBJ2-7; 14 bases line up with TRBD2. Looked up from germline, CDR1 is MNHEY and CDR2 is SMNVEV (reference sequence). CDR3 length: 16 amino acids. The V segment lost 6 bases and the J segment 7 bases; nucleotides outside the gene matches: 11. CDR3 nucleotide sequence: TGTGCCAGCAGCTTGACTAGCGGGGGGGTGTACAATGAGCAGTACTTC. It codes for CASSLTSGGVYNEQYF.

This clonotype appeared a few times. The chain recombines TRBV7-8 with TRBJ1-1; D gene uncertain. The CDR3 runs to 14 residues. CDR1 is SGHVS and CDR2 is FQNEAQ in the germline V gene. Trimming shortened V by 6 bases and J by 4 bases, and 15 bases separated the two germline ends. The CDR3 DNA reads as TGTGCCAGCAGTTACCAGAGTGTACGCACTGAAGCTTTCTTT. Protein product: CASSYQSVRTEAFF.

This clonotype has more than one count but fewer than ten. The chain joins TRBV7-9 to TRBJ2-3; 8 bases match TRBD1. This CDR3 comprises 15 residues. Germline V gives CDR1 SEHNR, CDR2 FQNEAQ (reference sequence). The junction had 8 bases not matched to a gene; V was cut back by 5 bases and J by 4 bases. CDR3 sequence reads: CASSSPGGFADTQYF. The CDR3 DNA reads TGTGCCAGCAGCAGCCCAGGGGGCTTCGCAGATACGCAGTATTTT. The full variable domain, completed using reference TRBV7-9 and TRBJ2-3, is DTGVSQNPRHKITKRGQNVTFRCDPISEHNRLYWYRQTLGQGPEFLTYFQNEAQLEKSRLLSDRFSAERPKGSFSTLEIQRTEQGDSAMYLCASSSPGGFADTQYFGPGTRLTVL.

As DNA, the CDR3 is TGTGCCAGCACCAAAAATCTCGCGGGGGGGCAAGAGACCCAGTACTTC. Protein: CASTKNLAGGQETQYF. V gene TRBV7-2 combines with J gene TRBJ2-5; TRBD2 matches at 9 bases. The CDR3 totals 16 residues. V lost 7 bases, J lost 2 bases, and 11 bases stayed unmatched. The germline gives CDR1 SGHTA, CDR2 FQGNSA.

V usage is TRBV12-3 or TRBV12-4 and J usage is TRBJ1-2; no clear D. The CDR3 contains 13 residues. Between the trimmed V and J ends, which lost 1 base and 6 bases, there was a span of 9 bases. The CDR3 DNA sequence: TGTGCCAGCAGTTTAGGGGTTATGAATGGCTACACCTTC. Protein: CASSLGVMNGYTF.

This chain links TRBV7-2 with TRBJ2-1, with D possibly TRBD1 on 6 matching bases. V lost 3 bases and J 2 bases, leaving 14 bases between the germline ends. CDR1 is SGHTA, CDR2 FQGNSA, per germline. The CDR3 spans 16 residues. CDR3 coding DNA: TGTGCCAGCAGCTTTACCGGGACATCAACCTACAATGAGCAGTTCTTC. It yields the protein CASSFTGTSTYNEQFF.

This clonotype was picked up a small number of times. The chain combines TRBV15 with TRBJ2-5; a possible D gene is TRBD1 (5 bases). The CDR3 has 15 amino acids. Germline values: CDR1 LNHNV, CDR2 YYDKDF (reference sequence). V lost 6 bases and J lost 2, with 16 bases in between. The CDR3: CATSSNSDRQETQYF. For the CDR3, the DNA is TGTGCCACCAGTAGTAATTCTGACAGACAAGAGACCCAGTACTTC.

This clonotype was recorded a few times. V gene TRBV12-5 combines with J gene TRBJ1-5; D remains ambiguous. In germline, CDR1 is LGHNT, CDR2 FRNRAP. With 5 bases removed from V and 10 bases from J, the gap between germline ends came to 12 bases. This CDR3 is built from 12 residues. The CDR3 bases are TGTGCTAGTGGTCGAGATCTGGATCCCCAGCATTTT. As protein: CASGRDLDPQHF.

This clonotype occurred a few times. V usage is TRBV4-3 and J usage is TRBJ1-1; D not certain. This CDR3 contains 15 residues. Trimming removed 1 base at V and 1 base at J, with 10 bases between. Germline V lookup: CDR1 LGHNA, CDR2 YSLEER. The CDR3 coding sequence is TGCGCCAGCAGCCAAGTGGGTTCGGGGAACACTGAAGCTTTCTTT. Its translation is CASSQVGSGNTEAFF.

This clonotype has only a few counts. The chain uses TRBV15 and TRBJ2-7, with D uncertain. Looked up from germline, CDR1 is LNHNV and CDR2 is YYDKDF (reference sequence). With 3 bases removed from V and 3 bases from J, the gap between germline ends came to 18 bases. This CDR3 is built from 16 residues. The CDR3 loop reads CATSSGFVRQSYEQYF. CDR3 sequence (DNA): TGTGCCACCAGCAGCGGCTTCGTCCGGCAGAGCTACGAGCAGTACTTC.

As regards this clonotype: An end of the junction does not agree with germline; a read error may underlie this. The chain uses TRBV12-3 or TRBV12-4 and TRBJ1-2; perhaps TRBD1 as D (5 bases). The CDR3 is 17 amino acids. CDR3 region: CASSRGTRLSLNYGYTF. The CDR3 bases are TGCGCCAGCAGTAGGGGAACGAGACTAAGCCTTAACTATGGCTACACCTTC.

The CDR3 is CSARDTGTGAAMETQYF. For the CDR3, the DNA is TGCAGTGCTAGAGATACCGGGACAGGGGCCGCAATGGAGACCCAGTACTTC. The chain links TRBV20-1 to TRBJ2-5; 10 bases align to TRBD1. Germline CDR1 and CDR2: DFQATT and SNEGSKA (reference sequence). CDR3 length equals 17 residues. The V segment lost 0 bases and the J segment 5 bases; nucleotides outside the gene matches: 12.

This clonotype was counted only a few times. The genes are TRBV29-1 and TRBJ2-7; TRBD2 is a possible D gene (5 bases). This CDR3 contains 13 residues. V was trimmed by 4 bases and J by 2 bases, leaving 12 bases between them. From germline, CDR1 is SQVTM and CDR2 ANQGSEA. Here the CDR3 DNA reads TGCAGCGTTGCCTCGGGGAAGACCTACGAGCAGTACTTC. Translating gives CSVASGKTYEQYF.

V gene TRBV10-3 combines with J gene TRBJ1-2, with D perhaps matching TRBD1 (5 bases). V lost 0 bases, J lost 7 bases, and 21 bases lay in between. CDR1 is ENHRY and CDR2 is SYGVKD in the germline V gene. There are 17 residues in the CDR3. This CDR3 reads CAISESFIAYSGTGYTF. For the CDR3, the DNA is TGTGCCATCAGTGAGTCGTTTATCGCGTACAGCGGGACTGGCTACACCTTC.

The chain uses TRBV20-1 and TRBJ2-3; perhaps TRBD1 as D (6 bases). The germline V and J ends were trimmed by 5 bases and 5 bases, with 23 bases remaining between them. Germline-derived CDR1 and CDR2 are DFQATT and SNEGSKA (reference sequence). The CDR3 length is 16 residues. The CDR3 region has the DNA TGCAGTGCTGTCCCCTTACGGCGTCAGGGGCAAGATACGCAGTATTTT. Protein sequence: CSAVPLRRQGQDTQYF.

V and J are TRBV9 and TRBJ2-3; 11 nucleotides agree with TRBD2. Germline values: CDR1 SGDLS, CDR2 YYNGEE. V shed 0 bases, J shed 3 bases, and the junction held 6 bases outside the gene matches. The CDR3 is made up of 17 amino acids. The CDR3, as DNA: TGTGCCAGCAGCGTAGTAGCGGGGGGGCCTTGGACAGATACGCAGTATTTT. It is translated as CASSVVAGGPWTDTQYF.

Comment on this clonotype: Sequence at one end of the junction differs from germline and may be a read error. Here the CDR3 reads CAGSLGTGVGANVLTF. CDR3 nucleotide sequence: TGTGCCGGCAGCTTAGGGACAGGGGTTGGGGCCAACGTCCTGACTTTC. V is TRBV11-2 and J is TRBJ2-6; 10 bases are a match to TRBD1. The V gene's germline CDR1 is SGHAT and CDR2 FQNNGV. There are 16 residues in the CDR3.

This clonotype was seen more than once but under ten times. J is TRBJ1-2 and V is TRBV3-1; 9 bases are a match to TRBD1. There are 17 residues in the CDR3. Germline V CDR1 and CDR2: LGHDT, YNNKEL (reference sequence). The ends lost 5 bases at V and 5 bases at J; junction bases unmatched: 15. The CDR3 reads CASSSPGQGILSYGYTF. The CDR3 nucleotides are TGTGCCAGCAGCTCTCCGGGACAGGGCATTTTGAGTTATGGCTACACCTTC.

The CDR3 coding sequence is TGCGCCAGCAGCCCTTCCTATAGGGCGGGGGCAATGAGGCAGTTCTTC. Amino acid sequence: CASSPSYRAGAMRQFF. The chain couples TRBV4-3 to TRBJ2-1, with D possibly being TRBD2 (7 bases). The CDR3 length is 16 residues. Trimming removed 4 bases from V and 12 bases from J, with 25 bases in between. The germline gives CDR1 LGHNA, CDR2 YSLEER.

This clonotype showed up just a few times. The chain is built from TRBV10-3 and TRBJ2-3, with D unclear. CDR3 length equals 14 residues. In germline, CDR1 is ENHRY, CDR2 SYGVKD. Trimming shortened V by 5 bases and J by 3 bases, and 12 bases separated the two germline ends. CDR3 nucleotides: TGTGCCATCAGTAATAGGACGGCGACAGATACGCAGTATTTT. Translated, it gives CAISNRTATDTQYF.

This chain connects TRBV6-2 or TRBV6-3 to TRBJ2-5; 7 nucleotides line up with TRBD1. V shed 7 bases and J 11 bases; nucleotides not matched to a gene: 16. Germline CDR1 is MNHEY and CDR2 is SVGEGT. CDR3 length equals 14 residues. CDR3 nucleotide sequence: TGTGCCAGCACTACAGACAGGGTATCGAGAGAGCAGTACTTC. It codes for CASTTDRVSREQYF.

The table lists this clonotype with a few counts. The gene calls are TRBV4-3 and TRBJ1-4; D call uncertain. Germline lookup yields CDR1 LGHNA and CDR2 YSLEER. Trimming shortened V by 1 base and J by 8 bases, and 23 bases separated the two germline ends. The CDR3 runs 18 residues. CDR3 coding DNA: TGCGCCAGCAGCCAAGCTTCTAACTACCCTACCAGACGGGAAAAACTGTTTTTT. Amino acid sequence: CASSQASNYPTRREKLFF.

In this sample, this clonotype turned up a few times. The J gene is TRBJ2-5, the V gene TRBV29-1, with a weak D call TRBD1 (5 bases). The end of the DNA is better explained by TRBJ2-7, so the J call may be wrong. This CDR3 comprises 14 residues. Germline CDR1 and CDR2: SQVTM and ANQGSEA. DNA of the CDR3: TGCAGCGTTGAACGGTACGACAGCGCTTACGAGCAGTACTTC. Residues: CSVERYDSAYEQYF.

The chain carries TRBV5-1 and TRBJ2-5; D unclear. The end of the DNA fits TRBJ2-7 better, so the J call may be wrong. Per the germline V gene, CDR1 is SGHRS and CDR2 is YFSETQ. This CDR3 contains 16 residues. The CDR3, as DNA: TGCGCCAGCAGCCAACAACGGCAGTTGACCTCCTACGAGCAGTACTTC. Protein product: CASSQQRQLTSYEQYF.